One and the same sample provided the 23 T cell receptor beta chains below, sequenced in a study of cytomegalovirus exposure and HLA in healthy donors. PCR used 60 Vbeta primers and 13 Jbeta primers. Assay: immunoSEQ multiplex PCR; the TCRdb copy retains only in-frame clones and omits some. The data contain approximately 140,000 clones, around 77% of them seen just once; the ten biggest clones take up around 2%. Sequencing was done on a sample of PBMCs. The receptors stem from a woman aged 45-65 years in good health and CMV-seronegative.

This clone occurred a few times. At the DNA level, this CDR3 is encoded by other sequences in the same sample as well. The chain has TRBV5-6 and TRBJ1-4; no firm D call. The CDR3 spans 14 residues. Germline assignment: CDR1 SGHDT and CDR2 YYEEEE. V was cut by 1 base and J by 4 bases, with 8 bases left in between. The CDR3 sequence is CASSLYSFNEKLFF. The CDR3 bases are TGTGCCAGCAGCTTGTACAGCTTTAATGAAAAACTGTTTTTT.

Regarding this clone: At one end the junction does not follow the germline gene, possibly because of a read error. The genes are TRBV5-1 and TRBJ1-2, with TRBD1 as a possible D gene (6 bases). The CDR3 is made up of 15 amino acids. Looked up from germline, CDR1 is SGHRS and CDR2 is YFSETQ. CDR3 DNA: TGCGCCAGCAGCTTGGGGGGACAAACTAACTATGGCTACCCCTTC. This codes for CASSLGGQTNYGYPF.

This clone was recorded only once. DNA for the CDR3: TGTGCCAGCAGCACCGGCGGGAGGCCCTACAATGAGCAGTTCTTC. Its translation: CASSTGGRPYNEQFF. The rearrangement uses TRBV7-6 and TRBJ2-1; the match to TRBD2 covers 8 bases. With V trimmed by 5 bases and J by 2 bases, 5 bases remained unmatched. Germline CDR1 reads SGHVS; CDR2 reads FNYEAQ. The CDR3 is made up of 15 amino acids.

The CDR3 DNA reads as TGTGCCAGCAGTGAGCGACAGTGTAACACTGAAGCTTTCTTT. This translates into CASSERQCNTEAFF. V gene TRBV6-5 combines with J gene TRBJ1-1, with D possibly being TRBD1 (5 bases). The ends were cut back, 5 bases at V and 2 bases at J, with 12 bases in the middle. Looked up from germline, CDR1 is MNHEY and CDR2 is SVGAGI. The CDR3 contains 14 residues.

The CDR3 sequence is CASSAGGPKETQYF. CDR3 nucleotides: TGCGCCAGCAGCGCGGGGGGACCTAAAGAGACCCAGTACTTC. The rearrangement links TRBV5-1 to TRBJ2-5; 8 nucleotides match TRBD2. The V gene's germline CDR1 is SGHRS and CDR2 YFSETQ. This CDR3 has 14 residues. The ends lost 4 bases at V and 3 bases at J; junction bases unmatched: 5.

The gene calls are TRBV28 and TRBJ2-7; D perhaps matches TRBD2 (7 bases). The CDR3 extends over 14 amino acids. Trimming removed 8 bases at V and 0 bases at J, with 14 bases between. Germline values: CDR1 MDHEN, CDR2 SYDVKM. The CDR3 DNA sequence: TGTGCCAGCGGGGGGGGCGGGAGCTCCTACGAGCAGTACTTC. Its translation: CASGGGGSSYEQYF.

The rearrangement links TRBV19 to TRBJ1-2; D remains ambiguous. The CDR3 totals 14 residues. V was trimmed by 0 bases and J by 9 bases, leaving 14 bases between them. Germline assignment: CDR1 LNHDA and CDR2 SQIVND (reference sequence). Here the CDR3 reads CASSIENTRTRYTF. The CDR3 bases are TGTGCCAGTAGTATAGAGAATACTCGGACTCGCTACACCTTC.

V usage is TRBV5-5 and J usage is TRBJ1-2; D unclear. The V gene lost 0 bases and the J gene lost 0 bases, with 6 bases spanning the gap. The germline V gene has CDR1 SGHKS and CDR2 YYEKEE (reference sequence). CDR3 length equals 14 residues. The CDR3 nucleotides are TGTGCCAGCAGCTTGGATCCTACTAACTATGGCTACACCTTC. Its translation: CASSLDPTNYGYTF.

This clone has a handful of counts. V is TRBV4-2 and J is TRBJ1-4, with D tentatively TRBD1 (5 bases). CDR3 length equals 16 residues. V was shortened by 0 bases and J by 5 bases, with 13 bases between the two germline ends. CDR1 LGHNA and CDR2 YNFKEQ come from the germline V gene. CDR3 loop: CASSQEINRSNEKLFF. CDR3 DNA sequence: TGTGCCAGCAGCCAAGAAATAAACAGGTCAAATGAAAAACTGTTTTTT.

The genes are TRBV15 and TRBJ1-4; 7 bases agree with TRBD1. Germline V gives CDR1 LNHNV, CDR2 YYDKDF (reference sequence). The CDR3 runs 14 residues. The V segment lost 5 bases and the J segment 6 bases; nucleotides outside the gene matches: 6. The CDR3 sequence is CATSERGLDEKLFF. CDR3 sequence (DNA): TGTGCCACCAGCGAAAGGGGGCTTGATGAAAAACTGTTTTTT.

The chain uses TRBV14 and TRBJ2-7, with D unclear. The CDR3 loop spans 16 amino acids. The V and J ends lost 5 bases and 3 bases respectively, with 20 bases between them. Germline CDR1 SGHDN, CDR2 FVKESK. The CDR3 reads CASSSRQFPTLYEQYV. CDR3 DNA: TGTGCCAGCAGCTCCCGACAATTTCCGACGCTCTACGAGCAGTACGTC.

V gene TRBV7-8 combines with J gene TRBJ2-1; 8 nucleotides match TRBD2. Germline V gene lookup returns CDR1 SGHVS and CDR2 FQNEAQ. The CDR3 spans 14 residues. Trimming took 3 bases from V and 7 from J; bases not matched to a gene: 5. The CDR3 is CASSFNSGENEQFF. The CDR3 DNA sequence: TGTGCCAGCAGCTTTAATAGCGGGGAAAATGAGCAGTTCTTC. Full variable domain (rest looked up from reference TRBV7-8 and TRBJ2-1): GAGVSQSPRYKVAKRGQDVALRCDPISGHVSLFWYQQALGQGPEFLTYFQNEAQLDKSGLPSDRFFAERPEGSVSTLKIQRTQQEDSAVYLCASSFNSGENEQFFGPGTRLTVL.

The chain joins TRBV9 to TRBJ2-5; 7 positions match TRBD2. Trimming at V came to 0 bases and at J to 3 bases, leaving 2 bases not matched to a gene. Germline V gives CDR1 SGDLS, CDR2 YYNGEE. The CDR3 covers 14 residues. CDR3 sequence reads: CASSVGLAEETQYF. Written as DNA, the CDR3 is TGTGCCAGCAGCGTAGGGCTAGCGGAAGAGACCCAGTACTTC.

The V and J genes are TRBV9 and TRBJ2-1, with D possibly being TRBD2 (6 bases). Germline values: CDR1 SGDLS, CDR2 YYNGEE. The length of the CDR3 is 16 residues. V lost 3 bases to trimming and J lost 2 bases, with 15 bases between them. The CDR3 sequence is CASSERGGGAYNEQFF. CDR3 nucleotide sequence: TGTGCCAGCAGCGAGAGGGGAGGAGGCGCCTACAATGAGCAGTTCTTC.

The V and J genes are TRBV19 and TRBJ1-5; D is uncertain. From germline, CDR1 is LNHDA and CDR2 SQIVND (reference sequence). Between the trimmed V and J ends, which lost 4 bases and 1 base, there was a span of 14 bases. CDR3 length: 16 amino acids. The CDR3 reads CASSKWSVRSNQPQHF. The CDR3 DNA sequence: TGTGCCAGTAGTAAGTGGTCTGTCCGGAGCAATCAGCCCCAGCATTTT.

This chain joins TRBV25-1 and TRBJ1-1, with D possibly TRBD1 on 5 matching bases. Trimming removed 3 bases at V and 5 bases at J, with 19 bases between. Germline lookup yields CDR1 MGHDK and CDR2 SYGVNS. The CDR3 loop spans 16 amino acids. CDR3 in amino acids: CASSDRQTRARTEAFF. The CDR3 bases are TGTGCCAGCAGTGACCGACAGACTAGGGCGAGAACTGAAGCTTTCTTT.

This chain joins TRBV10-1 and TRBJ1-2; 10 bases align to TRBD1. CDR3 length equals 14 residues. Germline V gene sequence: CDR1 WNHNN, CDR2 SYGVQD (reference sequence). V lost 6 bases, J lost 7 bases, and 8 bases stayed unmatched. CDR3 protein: CASRGDRGRLGYTF. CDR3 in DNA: TGCGCCAGCAGGGGAGACAGGGGGCGACTTGGCTACACCTTC.

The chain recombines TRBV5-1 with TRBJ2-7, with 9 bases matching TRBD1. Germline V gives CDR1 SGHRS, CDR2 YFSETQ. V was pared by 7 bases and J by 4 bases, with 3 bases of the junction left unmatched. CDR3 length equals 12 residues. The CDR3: CASPDRGYEQYV. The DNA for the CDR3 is TGCGCCAGCCCGGACAGGGGTTACGAGCAGTACGTC.

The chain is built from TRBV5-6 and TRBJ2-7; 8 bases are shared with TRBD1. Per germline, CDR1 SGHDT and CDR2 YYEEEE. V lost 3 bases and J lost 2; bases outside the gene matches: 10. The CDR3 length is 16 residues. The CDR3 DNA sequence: TGTGCCAGCAGCTCATTGTCGGGACAGGTTACCTACGAGCAGTACTTC. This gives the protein CASSSLSGQVTYEQYF. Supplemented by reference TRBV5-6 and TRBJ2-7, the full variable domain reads DAGVTQSPTHLIKTRGQQVTLRCSPKSGHDTVSWYQQALGQGPQFIFQYYEEEERQRGNFPDRFSGHQFPNYSSELNVNALLLGDSALYLCASSSLSGQVTYEQYFGPGTRLTVT.

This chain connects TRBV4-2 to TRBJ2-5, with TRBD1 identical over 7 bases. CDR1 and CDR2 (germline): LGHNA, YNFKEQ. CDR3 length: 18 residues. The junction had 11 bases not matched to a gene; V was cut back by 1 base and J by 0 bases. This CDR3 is CASSQGGTVESYQETQYF. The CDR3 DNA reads TGTGCCAGCAGCCAAGGGGGGACAGTAGAATCGTACCAAGAGACCCAGTACTTC.

The CDR3 bases are TGTGCCAGCAAGGAGGGGGCGCAGACTGAAGCTTTCTTT. It yields the protein CASKEGAQTEAFF. The V gene is TRBV6-6, the J gene TRBJ1-1, with 7 bases that match TRBD1. CDR3 length: 13 amino acids. Trimming at V came to 7 bases and at J to 5 bases, leaving 7 bases not matched to a gene. From germline, CDR1 is MNHNY and CDR2 SVGAGI (reference sequence).

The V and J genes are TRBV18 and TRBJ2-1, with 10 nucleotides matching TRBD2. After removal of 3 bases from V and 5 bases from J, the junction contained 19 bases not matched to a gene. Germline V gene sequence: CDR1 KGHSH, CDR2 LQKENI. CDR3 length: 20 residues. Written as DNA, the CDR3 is TGTGCCAGCTCACCCGAGTCCCTAGCGGGAGTGAATAGTATCCACAATGAGCAGTTCTTC. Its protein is CASSPESLAGVNSIHNEQFF.

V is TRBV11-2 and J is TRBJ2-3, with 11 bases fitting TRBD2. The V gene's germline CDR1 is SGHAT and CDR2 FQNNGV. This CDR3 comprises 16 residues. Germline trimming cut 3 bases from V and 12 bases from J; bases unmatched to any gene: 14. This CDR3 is CASSFRTGTSGDAQYF. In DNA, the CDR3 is TGTGCCAGCAGCTTCAGAACCGGGACTAGCGGTGATGCACAGTATTTT.